This T cell receptor beta chain was identified during a study of T cells in Graves' hyperthyroidism and ophthalmopathy. This clonotype was counted a few times. The antigen remains unidentified. Aged 18 to 65, the patients had hyperthyroidism that was newly diagnosed and had lasted under 2 months. Lactation, pregnancy, other autoimmune disease or uncontrolled infection led to exclusion of patients. In germline, CDR1 is DFQATT, CDR2 SNEGSKA (reference sequence). The CDR3 has 17 amino acids. V shed 0 bases and J 0 bases; nucleotides not matched to a gene: 8. Study observations and caveats: Blood also carried most thyroid clonotypes expanded above 0.001. Ophthalmopathy onset followed model prediction by a median about seven months.

Authors of the study amplified TCR beta CDR3 regions from RNA transcripts. A first-round RT-PCR of the TCR CDR3 used the HTBI primer set. TCRdb re-called the multiplex PCR reads through MiXCR, storing one row per CDR3 protein. The data show under 750,000 distinct CDR3 sequences, under 20% seen once. The clonotype comes from a woman in her 50s with Graves' hyperthyroidism that later progressed to Graves' ophthalmopathy. The rearrangement links TRBV20-1 to TRBJ1-5; 7 nucleotides line up with TRBD1. The sequenced sample was blood. CDR3 protein: CSARDWDSGYSNQPQHF. The CDR3 DNA reads TGCAGTGCTAGAGATTGGGACAGTGGTTATAGCAATCAGCCCCAGCATTTT.